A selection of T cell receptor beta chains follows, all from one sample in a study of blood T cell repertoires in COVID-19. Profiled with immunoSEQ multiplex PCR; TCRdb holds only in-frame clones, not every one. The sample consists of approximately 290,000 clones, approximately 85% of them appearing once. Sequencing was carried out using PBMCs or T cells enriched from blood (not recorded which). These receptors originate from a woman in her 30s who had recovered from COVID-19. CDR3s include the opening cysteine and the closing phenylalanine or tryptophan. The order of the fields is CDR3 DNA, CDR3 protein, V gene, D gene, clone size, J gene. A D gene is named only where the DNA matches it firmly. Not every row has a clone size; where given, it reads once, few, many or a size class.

CDR3 DNA: TGTGCCAGCAGCACTAGCGGGGGGGCCGATGAGCAGTTCTTC; CDR3 protein: CASSTSGGADEQFF; V gene: TRBV13; D gene: TRBD2; clone size: NA; J gene: TRBJ2-1
CDR3 DNA: TGTGCCAGTAGTAACCCCCGGAGATCGGGGGACTATGGCTACACCTTC; CDR3 protein: CASSNPRRSGDYGYTF; V gene: TRBV19; D gene: NA; clone size: NA; J gene: TRBJ1-2
CDR3 DNA: TGTGCCAGTAGCCTAGGGGTGATCAATGAGCAGTTCTTC; CDR3 protein: CASSLGVINEQFF; V gene: TRBV19; D gene: NA; clone size: NA; J gene: TRBJ2-1
CDR3 DNA: TGTGCCACCAGCAGAAAGCGGGGGGGCGAGCAGTACTTC; CDR3 protein: CATSRKRGGEQYF; V gene: TRBV15; D gene: TRBD2; clone size: NA; J gene: TRBJ2-7
CDR3 DNA: TGTGCCAGTAGCGAGGGTTCCTTAGACGAGCAGTACTTC; CDR3 protein: CASSEGSLDEQYF; V gene: TRBV12-3/TRBV12-4; D gene: NA; clone size: NA; J gene: TRBJ2-7
CDR3 DNA: TGTGCCAGCAGTTTGACAGGGGGGGTCTATGGCTACACCTTC; CDR3 protein: CASSLTGGVYGYTF; V gene: TRBV28; D gene: TRBD1; clone size: NA; J gene: TRBJ1-2
CDR3 DNA: TGCAGCGCTACATCTAGCGGGAGTAACGAGCAGTACTTC; CDR3 protein: CSATSSGSNEQYF; V gene: TRBV29-1; D gene: TRBD2; clone size: NA; J gene: TRBJ2-7
CDR3 DNA: TGTGCCAGCAGCGACGGCCCCAGGGGCCACACTGAAGCTTTCTTT; CDR3 protein: CASSDGPRGHTEAFF; V gene: TRBV7-3; D gene: NA; clone size: NA; J gene: TRBJ1-1
CDR3 DNA: TGTGCCAGCTCACCAACCCAGGGGTCCGCCTACGAGCAGTACTTC; CDR3 protein: CASSPTQGSAYEQYF; V gene: TRBV18; D gene: NA; clone size: once; J gene: TRBJ2-7
CDR3 DNA: TGTGCCAGCAGCCCAAGCGGGGGGACCGAAGAGACCCAGTACTTC; CDR3 protein: CASSPSGGTEETQYF; V gene: TRBV7-9; D gene: TRBD2; clone size: NA; J gene: TRBJ2-5
CDR3 DNA: TGCGCCAGCAGGAAAGCACAGACGAACACCGGGGAGCTGTTTTTT; CDR3 protein: CASRKAQTNTGELFF; V gene: TRBV5-1; D gene: NA; clone size: NA; J gene: TRBJ2-2
CDR3 DNA: TGTGCCAGCGGATATAGCGGGACTCACACCGGGGAGCTGTTTTTT; CDR3 protein: CASGYSGTHTGELFF; V gene: TRBV5-6; D gene: TRBD2; clone size: NA; J gene: TRBJ2-2
CDR3 DNA: TGTGCCAGCAGCTTAGCGCGTTTGGTCGGGAATGAGCAGTTCTTC; CDR3 protein: CASSLARLVGNEQFF; V gene: TRBV7-9; D gene: NA; clone size: NA; J gene: TRBJ2-1
CDR3 DNA: TGTGCCAGCAGCCATGACAGGGGACTTAATCAGCCCCAGCATTTT; CDR3 protein: CASSHDRGLNQPQHF; V gene: TRBV4-2; D gene: TRBD1; clone size: NA; J gene: TRBJ1-5
CDR3 DNA: TGTGCCAGCAGTCCGACCCCCACGGGCTATGGCTACACCTTC; CDR3 protein: CASSPTPTGYGYTF; V gene: TRBV28; D gene: NA; clone size: NA; J gene: TRBJ1-2
CDR3 DNA: TGTGCCATCGCCGAAATAGAGGCAGATACGCAGTATTTT; CDR3 protein: CAIAEIEADTQYF; V gene: TRBV10-3; D gene: NA; clone size: few; J gene: TRBJ2-3
CDR3 DNA: TGTGCCAGTAGTACCCCGACAGGGGGCGGTCAGCCCCAGCATTTT; CDR3 protein: CASSTPTGGGQPQHF; V gene: TRBV19; D gene: TRBD1; clone size: NA; J gene: TRBJ1-5
CDR3 DNA: TGTGCCAGCAGCGCCGGGACACACACAGATACGCAGTATTTT; CDR3 protein: CASSAGTHTDTQYF; V gene: TRBV28; D gene: NA; clone size: NA; J gene: TRBJ2-3
CDR3 DNA: TGTGCCAGCAGTGCTACAGGTGGGGAGACCCAGTACTTC; CDR3 protein: CASSATGGETQYF; V gene: TRBV9; D gene: NA; clone size: NA; J gene: TRBJ2-5
CDR3 DNA: TGTGCCACCAGCACACAGGGGGGACATCAGCCCCAGCATTTT; CDR3 protein: CATSTQGGHQPQHF; V gene: TRBV15; D gene: TRBD1; clone size: NA; J gene: TRBJ1-5
CDR3 DNA: TGTGCCAGCAGTTTATTGGACAGGGACTATGGCTACACCTTC; CDR3 protein: CASSLLDRDYGYTF; V gene: TRBV28; D gene: TRBD1; clone size: NA; J gene: TRBJ1-2
CDR3 DNA: TGTGCCAGCAGTTACTCCGACAGGGAGCGGGAGACCCAGTACTTC; CDR3 protein: CASSYSDRERETQYF; V gene: TRBV6-2/TRBV6-3; D gene: TRBD1; clone size: NA; J gene: TRBJ2-5
CDR3 DNA: TGCGCCAGCAGCTTGTCCCCACCGGGAGGAAATGTCTATGGCTACACCTTC; CDR3 protein: CASSLSPPGGNVYGYTF; V gene: TRBV5-1; D gene: NA; clone size: NA; J gene: TRBJ1-2